This is a list of T cell receptor beta chains from one sample in a study of cytomegalovirus exposure and HLA in healthy donors. The method was immunoSEQ multiplex PCR; TCRdb's version includes in-frame clones alone and lacks a portion of them. Of over 200,000 clones in the sample, just under 70% were seen once. Sequenced input: PBMCs. The receptors stem from a man aged 35 to 55 in good health and CMV-seropositive. Both conserved end residues are part of each CDR3. Fields, in order: D gene, J gene, clone size, V gene, CDR3 DNA, CDR3 protein. The D gene is left open where the match is weak. Only some rows state a clone size, as once, few, many or a class for expanded clones.

>TRBD1|TRBJ1-4|.|TRBV25-1
TGTGCCAGCAGTGAAGTCAAGGGGACAGGTCAAGAAAAACTGTTTTTT
CASSEVKGTGQEKLFF
>TRBD1|TRBJ1-1|once|TRBV7-9
TGTGCCAGCAGCCCACACTTGATTTTGGGACAGCCAGGCACTGAAGCTTTCTTT
CASSPHLILGQPGTEAFF
>TRBD2|TRBJ2-3|.|TRBV10-3
TGTGCCATCAGCACCCGCCGGACTAGCGGGGGGGTAGATACGCAGTATTTT
CAISTRRTSGGVDTQYF
>TRBD1|TRBJ1-2|.|TRBV5-1
TGCGCCAGCAGCCACTCCCAGACAGGGGGCATCAGTTATGGCTACACCTTC
CASSHSQTGGISYGYTF
>.|TRBJ1-3|.|TRBV6-6
TGTGCCAGCAGTTATGACCCACGCGGAGGAAACACCATATATTTT
CASSYDPRGGNTIYF
>TRBD2|TRBJ2-3|few|TRBV29-1
TGCAGCGGGCGGACTAGCGGAACAGATACGCAGTATTTT
CSGRTSGTDTQYF
>TRBD1|TRBJ2-7|.|TRBV2
TGTGCCAGCGGGAGGGACAGGGTCTACGAGCAGTACTTC
CASGRDRVYEQYF
>.|TRBJ1-5|.|TRBV5-4
TGTGCCTGGGGCCAGGGCCAGAACAATCAGCCCCAGCATTTT
CAWGQGQNNQPQHF
>TRBD2|TRBJ2-2|few|TRBV18
TGTGCCAGCTCACCAGCAGGAGCGGGGGACACCGGGGAGCTGTTTTTT
CASSPAGAGDTGELFF
>TRBD2|TRBJ2-5|.|TRBV5-1
TGCGCCAGCAGCTTGGGTGCGTTAACCGGGGGGGCCCAAGAGACCCAGTACTTC
CASSLGALTGGAQETQYF
>TRBD2|TRBJ2-7|.|TRBV27
TGTGCCAGCAGTACGGGGGGGGTCGCCTACGAGCAGTACTTC
CASSTGGVAYEQYF
>.|TRBJ2-1|.|TRBV6-5
TGTGCCAGCAGTCGACTAAGGAGCTCCTACAATGAGCAGTTCTTC
CASSRLRSSYNEQFF
>TRBD1|TRBJ1-2|.|TRBV5-1
TGCGCCAGCAGCTTGGCCGGGACAGTTAACTATGGCTACACCTTC
CASSLAGTVNYGYTF
>.|TRBJ1-1|.|TRBV5-5
TGTGCCAGCAGCCCAAGGCCGGACTTTGTCTCGGCTGAAGCTTTCTTT
CASSPRPDFVSAEAFF
>TRBD1|TRBJ1-1|.|TRBV7-9
TGTGCCAGCAGCTTAGTCCCGACAGGGTTGGGGACTGAAGCTTTCTTT
CASSLVPTGLGTEAFF
>.|TRBJ1-4|.|TRBV11-2
TGTGCCAGCAGCTTAGTCGGGGGTGGAAATGAAAAACTGTTTTTT
CASSLVGGGNEKLFF
>TRBD2|TRBJ2-3|.|TRBV11-1
TGTGCCAGCAGCTTTCCCAGCGGGGGGGCCGGAGATACGCAGTATTTT
CASSFPSGGAGDTQYF
>.|TRBJ1-2|.|TRBV5-1
TGCGCCAGCAGCTTGGAGAGAGGGTTGGCCGGCTACACCTTC
CASSLERGLAGYTF
>TRBD1|TRBJ2-3|few|TRBV9
TGTGCCAGCAGCGCCGGGGACAGATACACAGATACGCAGTATTTT
CASSAGDRYTDTQYF
>.|TRBJ2-3|few|TRBV5-1
TGCGCCAGCAGCTTGGACAGGGCCGTGACAGATACGCAGTATTTT
CASSLDRAVTDTQYF
>.|TRBJ2-7|.|TRBV7-2
TGTGCCAGCAGCCCACTAGTGTATCCTACCTACGAGCAGTACTTC
CASSPLVYPTYEQYF
>.|TRBJ1-6|.|TRBV6-5
TGTGCCAGCAGACTCACAGTAGTAGGTTATTCACCCCTCCACTTT
CASRLTVVGYSPLHF
>.|TRBJ2-7|.|TRBV5-1
TGCGCCAGCAGCTTGGAAGGGGATCCATTAGACGAGCAGTACTTC
CASSLEGDPLDEQYF
>.|TRBJ2-3|.|TRBV18
TGTGCCAGCTCACTCGCGGGACGGACGAGCACAGATACGCAGTATTTT
CASSLAGRTSTDTQYF